A single sample is the source of the 10 T cell receptor beta chains below, sequenced in a study of quantifying T cell responses using KT2 cells. Overall study: TCR alpha and beta constant-region primers primed reverse transcription of RNA.

Each cDNA got a UMI-containing oligo ligated at its 3' end. An equimolar mix of RC1.1 and RC1.2 primed the beta chain across TRBC1 and TRBC2. TCRdb redid the calling of the UMI-ligation and nested PCR reads with MiXCR, one entry per CDR3 protein. The sample includes around 35,000 distinct CDR3 sequences, 10% to 13% of them seen just once. Specimen: PBMCs spiked with cells of the T cell clone KT2. The source is a human donor.

The sample holds many counts of this clonotype. V is TRBV6-5 and J is TRBJ1-5; 8 bases map to TRBD1. The J segment lost 5 bases and the V segment lost 10 bases, leaving 4 bases of the junction unmatched. The CDR3 is 12 amino acids. Germline CDR1 reads MNHEY; CDR2 reads SVGAGI. DNA of the CDR3: TGTGCCACCACGACAGGGGATCAGCCCCAGCATTTT. This sequence encodes CATTTGDQPQHF.

This clonotype showed up many times. The chain combines TRBV7-9 with TRBJ2-3; TRBD2 matches 11 bases. The CDR3 has 16 amino acids. Germline V CDR1 and CDR2: SEHNR, FQNEAQ (reference sequence). With 4 bases clipped from V and 6 bases from J, the junction kept 9 bases outside the gene matches. CDR3 nucleotide sequence: TGTGCCAGCAGCTCCCCTAGCGGGAGGTCCTGGGATACGCAGTATTTT. This codes for CASSSPSGRSWDTQYF.

The CDR3 DNA follows: TGTGCCAGCAGGCGCGACAGCCTAGGCACAGATACGCAGTATTTT. This encodes CASRRDSLGTDTQYF. J is TRBJ2-3 and V is TRBV6-2 or TRBV6-3; possible D gene TRBD1, 5 bases. This CDR3 contains 15 residues. Germline V CDR1 and CDR2: MNHEY, SVGEGT. The V end lost 6 bases, the J end lost 1 base, and 14 bases lay between the germline ends.

This clonotype was seen a few times. This chain joins TRBV14 and TRBJ2-7; 9 positions agree with TRBD1. The CDR3 consists of 16 residues. Germline CDR1 is SGHDN and CDR2 is FVKESK. V lost 0 bases and J lost 5; bases outside the gene matches: 8. The CDR3 DNA is TGTGCCAGCAGCCAAGAAGGAGGGACAGGGAGACACGAGCAGTACTTC. Amino acid sequence: CASSQEGGTGRHEQYF. The full variable domain, in which reference TRBV14 and TRBJ2-7 provide the parts outside the CDR3, is EAGVTQFPSHSVIEKGQTVTLRCDPISGHDNLYWYRRVMGKEIKFLLHFVKESKQDESGMPNNRFLAERTGGTYSTLKVQPAELEDSGVYFCASSQEGGTGRHEQYFGPGTRLTVT.

This clonotype was seen a few times. The chain recombines TRBV4-1 with TRBJ1-5, with a tentative D call TRBD1 (5 bases). The V gene lost 4 bases and the J gene lost 0 bases, with 10 bases spanning the gap. The CDR3 is made up of 15 amino acids. Germline loops: CDR1 MGHRA, CDR2 YSYEKL. CDR3 protein: CASSLQDYSNQPQHF. CDR3 DNA sequence: TGCGCCAGCAGCCTACAGGATTATAGCAATCAGCCCCAGCATTTT.

The chain recombines TRBV2 with TRBJ2-2; TRBD2 matches 7 bases. Trimming cost V 7 bases and J 2 bases; bases outside gene matches: 4. This CDR3 spans 14 amino acids. Germline values: CDR1 SNHLY, CDR2 FYNNEI. CDR3 DNA: TGTGCCAGCAAGACTAGCAGTAACACCGGGGAGCTGTTTTTT. As protein: CASKTSSNTGELFF.

This clonotype was detected many times. The chain couples TRBV6-2 or TRBV6-3 to TRBJ2-1, with 7 nucleotides matching TRBD2. Germline values: CDR1 MNHEY, CDR2 SVGEGT. J gave up 2 bases and V 0 bases, and 10 bases lay outside the gene matches. The CDR3 sequence is 18 residues long. CDR3 sequence (DNA): TGTGCCAGCAGTTACTCGGGCGCTGGGCGGGAGCCCTACAATGAGCAGTTCTTC. Translating gives CASSYSGAGREPYNEQFF.

The V call is TRBV11-2, the J call TRBJ1-1; 9 bases map to TRBD1. This CDR3 comprises 16 residues. With V trimmed by 4 bases and J by 0 bases, 6 bases remained unmatched. Germline V lookup: CDR1 SGHAT, CDR2 FQNNGV. The CDR3 sequence is CASSSWTGVVNTEAFF. The CDR3 DNA follows: TGTGCCAGCAGCTCGTGGACAGGGGTGGTGAACACTGAAGCTTTCTTT.

About this clonotype itself: This may come from a read error, since a much larger clone is one base off. The chain employs TRBV2 and TRBJ2-3; TRBD2 might be the D (5 bases). Germline V CDR1 and CDR2: SNHLY, FYNNEI. V was cut by 6 bases and J by 0 bases, with 10 bases left in between. The CDR3 has 14 amino acids. CDR3 loop: CASRLTGSTDTQYF. The CDR3 DNA sequence: TGTGCCAGCAGGCTAACGGGGAGCACAGATACGCAGTATTTT.

The gene calls are TRBV10-2 and TRBJ1-5; D remains ambiguous. Germline-derived CDR1 and CDR2 are WSHSY and SAAADI. With 5 bases removed from V and 10 bases from J, the gap between germline ends came to 15 bases. CDR3 length equals 13 residues. The CDR3 bases are TGCGCCAGCAGTCCCCGCCTAGGATCTCCCCAGCATTTT. Translating gives CASSPRLGSPQHF.